This T cell receptor beta chain comes out of a study of blood T cell repertoires in COVID-19. On the study more broadly: T cells, B-cell-depleted T cells, or PBMCs supplied cDNA or gDNA.

Per germline, CDR1 ENHRY and CDR2 SYGVKD. The CDR3 spans 17 residues. With 0 bases clipped from V and 0 bases from J, the junction kept 4 bases outside the gene matches. The data were produced by immunoSEQ multiplex PCR, yet TCRdb's version contains in-frame clones alone and is incomplete. Among a few hundred thousand clones listed, about 85% were seen once. The sample comprised peripheral blood. The gene calls are TRBV10-3 and TRBJ1-5; 8 nucleotides line up with TRBD1. This sequence originates from a woman aged 18-29 years with acute or convalescent COVID-19. Here the CDR3 DNA reads TGTGCCATCAGTGAGTCCTTGGGACAGGTTAGCAATCAGCCCCAGCATTTT. It is translated as CAISESLGQVSNQPQHF.